This T cell receptor beta chain was captured by sequencing in a study of T-cell memory formation after mild COVID-19. Broader study findings: Contracting clones, day 15 to 85, had balanced CD4/CD8, and later expanders favored CD4+. Mostly located in CM and EM were contracting CD4+ clones, with contracting CD8+ clones located in EMRA.

TCRdb itself ran the 5' RACE reads through MiXCR, one entry per CDR3 protein. The table has a few hundred thousand distinct CDR3 sequences, around 30% seen once. This CDR3 contains 14 residues. Trimming stripped 5 bases from V and 3 bases from J, with 10 bases between. On this clonotype itself: As yet, its antigen is unknown.

The specimen was PBMCs or a T cell subset sorted from them (not recorded which). This receptor was taken from an adult woman who had mild COVID-19 (a few samples of this study predate the infection). Cell type and time point are not known. J is TRBJ1-4 and V is TRBV12-3 or TRBV12-4; possibly TRBD1 for D (5 bases). The CDR3 loop reads CASSNPRANEKLFF. In DNA, the CDR3 is TGTGCCAGCAGTAACCCCAGGGCTAATGAAAAACTGTTTTTT.